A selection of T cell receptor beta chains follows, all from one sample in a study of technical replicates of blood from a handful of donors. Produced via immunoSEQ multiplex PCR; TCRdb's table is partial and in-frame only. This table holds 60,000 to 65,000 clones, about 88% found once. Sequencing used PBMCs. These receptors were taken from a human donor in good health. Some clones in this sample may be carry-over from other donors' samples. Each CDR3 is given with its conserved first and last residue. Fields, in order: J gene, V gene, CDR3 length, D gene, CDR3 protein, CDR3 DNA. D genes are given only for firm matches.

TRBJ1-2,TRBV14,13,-,CASSQGGNYGYTF,TGTGCCAGCAGCCAAGGCGGGAACTATGGCTACACCTTC
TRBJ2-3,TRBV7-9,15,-,CASSLERPSTDTQYF,TGTGCCAGCAGCTTAGAGCGACCTAGCACAGATACGCAGTATTTT
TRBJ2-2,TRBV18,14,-,CASFRQLNTGELFF,TGTGCCAGCTTCCGACAGCTAAACACCGGGGAGCTGTTTTTT
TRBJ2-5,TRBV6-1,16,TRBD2,CASSEARGLVWETQYF,TGTGCCAGCAGTGAAGCCAGGGGACTAGTTTGGGAGACCCAGTACTTC
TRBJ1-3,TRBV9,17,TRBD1,CASSPRGSGGSGNTIYF,TGTGCCAGCAGCCCAAGAGGGTCAGGGGGCTCTGGAAACACCATATATTTT
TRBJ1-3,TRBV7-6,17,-,CASSLGRTAASGNTIYF,TGTGCCAGCAGCTTAGGAAGGACAGCTGCCTCTGGAAACACCATATATTTT
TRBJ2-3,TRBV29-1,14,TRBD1,CSVTGQGLADTQYF,TGCAGCGTTACCGGACAGGGACTGGCCGATACGCAGTATTTT
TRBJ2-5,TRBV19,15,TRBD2,CASGTSGGDQETQYF,TGTGCCAGTGGGACTAGCGGGGGGGACCAAGAGACCCAGTACTTC
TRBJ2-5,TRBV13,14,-,CASSSDRPQETQYF,TGTGCCAGCAGCTCAGACAGGCCTCAAGAGACCCAGTACTTC
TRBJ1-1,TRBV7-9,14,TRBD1,CASSSDRGNTEAFF,TGTGCCAGCAGCTCGGACAGGGGGAACACTGAAGCTTTCTTT
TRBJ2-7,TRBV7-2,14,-,CASSLGPRSGEQYF,TGTGCCAGCAGCTTAGGCCCGAGGTCGGGCGAGCAGTACTTC
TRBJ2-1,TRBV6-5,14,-,CASSKGGSYNEQFF,TGTGCCAGCAGTAAGGGAGGTAGCTACAATGAGCAGTTCTTC
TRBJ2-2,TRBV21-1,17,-,CASSTRLLAGWTGELFF,TGTGCCAGCAGCACCCGTTTGTTAGCGGGGTGGACCGGGGAGCTGTTTTTT
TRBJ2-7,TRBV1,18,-,CTSSIIRTSVIEPYEQYF,TGCACCAGCAGCATCATCCGGACTAGCGTAATTGAGCCCTACGAGCAGTACTTC
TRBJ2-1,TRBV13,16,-,CASSTERWATYNEQFF,TGTGCCAGCAGCACGGAGCGGTGGGCTACCTACAATGAGCAGTTCTTC
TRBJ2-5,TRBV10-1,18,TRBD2,CASRVGTSGGDLEETQYF,TGCGCCAGCAGGGTCGGGACTAGCGGGGGGGATTTAGAAGAGACCCAGTACTTC